What follows are 29 T cell receptor beta chains derived from one specimen sequenced in a study of blood T cell repertoires in COVID-19. This table comes from immunoSEQ multiplex PCR, and its TCRdb copy is limited to in-frame clones, with some not included. The sample lists over 130,000 clones, 80% to 85% occurring once. Material for sequencing was peripheral blood. Source of these receptors: a man aged 25-45 years with COVID-19, enrolled during active disease.

The genes are TRBV5-1 and TRBJ1-1; tentative D call: TRBD1 (6 bases). Trimming cost V 5 bases and J 3 bases, with 11 bases left between them. From germline, CDR1 is SGHRS and CDR2 YFSETQ. This CDR3 has 13 amino acids. The CDR3 region is CASSATGYTEAFF. The CDR3 DNA reads as TGCGCCAGCAGTGCCACAGGGTACACTGAAGCTTTCTTT. The variable domain in full, with the rest retrieved from reference TRBV5-1 and TRBJ1-1, is KAGVTQTPRYLIKTRGQQVTLSCSPISGHRSVSWYQQTPGQGLQFLFEYFSETQRNKGNFPGRFSGRQFSNSRSEMNVSTLELGDSALYLCASSATGYTEAFFGQGTRLTVV.

The V gene is TRBV29-1, the J gene TRBJ2-3; 7 bases are a match to TRBD2. Losses at the gene ends were 7 bases for V and 2 bases for J; bases not matched to a gene: 9. This CDR3 is 14 amino acids long. Looked up from germline, CDR1 is SQVTM and CDR2 is ANQGSEA. This chain's CDR3 is CSAGDYSITDTQYF. Here the CDR3 DNA reads TGCAGCGCTGGGGACTATTCAATCACAGATACGCAGTATTTT.

The CDR3 DNA is TGTGCCAGCAGTGACTCGCAGGGGGCCAACGTCCTGACTTTC. Its protein product is CASSDSQGANVLTF. This chain joins TRBV6-4 and TRBJ2-6; no definite D call. This CDR3 has 14 residues. Trimming removed 0 bases from V and 4 bases from J, with 4 bases in between. The germline V gene has CDR1 MRHNA and CDR2 SNTAGT.

This sequence joins TRBV6-1 and TRBJ2-6; weak D call: TRBD1 (5 bases). V lost 2 bases and J 0 bases, leaving 8 bases between the germline ends. CDR1 is MNHNS, CDR2 SASEGT, per germline. The CDR3 is 16 amino acids. In nucleotides, the CDR3 is TGTGCCAGCAGTGAAACAGGCCTCTCTGGGGCCAACGTCCTGACTTTC. Translation: CASSETGLSGANVLTF.

This clone appeared once. V is TRBV28 and J is TRBJ2-5, with D possibly TRBD1 on 6 matching bases. CDR3 length equals 16 residues. The germline V and J ends were trimmed by 6 bases and 0 bases, with 17 bases remaining between them. The germline gives CDR1 MDHEN, CDR2 SYDVKM. For the CDR3, the DNA is TGTGCCAGCAGCCCGGGACACTGGGAGTACCAAGAGACCCAGTACTTC. Translated: CASSPGHWEYQETQYF.

The CDR3 region is CASEAGAGGYNEQFF. The CDR3 nucleotides are TGTGCCAGCGAGGCTGGCGCGGGAGGGTACAATGAGCAGTTCTTC. The chain links TRBV7-9 to TRBJ2-1; 9 bases map to TRBD2. V was clipped by 8 bases and J by 4 bases; unmatched bases: 9. CDR3 size: 15 residues. CDR1 is SEHNR, CDR2 FQNEAQ, per germline (reference sequence).

This chain links TRBV19 with TRBJ1-2; 7 bases agree with TRBD1. The V and J ends lost 4 bases and 2 bases, in that order; junction bases with no gene match: 7. The CDR3 covers 15 residues. Germline V gene data show CDR1 as LNHDA and CDR2 as SQIVND (reference sequence). For the CDR3, the DNA is TGTGCCAGTAGTACCTCCGGGACAGCCAACTATGGCTACACCTTC. Its translation is CASSTSGTANYGYTF. Variable domain in full (rest from reference TRBV19 and TRBJ1-2): DGGITQSPKYLFRKEGQNVTLSCEQNLNHDAMYWYRQDPGQGLRLIYYSQIVNDFQKGDIAEGYSVSREKKESFPLTVTSAQKNPTAFYLCASSTSGTANYGYTFGSGTRLTVV.

The chain employs TRBV30 and TRBJ1-4; D gene ambiguous. CDR3 size: 14 residues. Trimming took off 1 base at V and 3 bases at J, with 9 bases between the two ends. In germline, CDR1 is GTSNPN, CDR2 SVGIG (reference sequence). This CDR3 is CAWSDGGPNEKLFF. In DNA form, the CDR3 reads TGTGCCTGGAGTGATGGAGGGCCTAATGAAAAACTGTTTTTT.

This clone was observed a handful of times. The CDR3 nucleotides read TGTGCCAGCAGAACCCTGGGACTAGCGGGAGGGACCGGGGAGCTGTTTTTT. As protein: CASRTLGLAGGTGELFF. This sequence joins TRBV3-1 (or the pseudogene TRBV3-2) and TRBJ2-2; TRBD2 aligns across 16 bases. Germline CDR1 reads LGHDT; CDR2 reads YNNKEL (reference sequence). The CDR3 extends over 17 amino acids. Trimming cost V 6 bases and J 5 bases; bases outside gene matches: 6.

The V and J genes are TRBV7-9 and TRBJ2-1; 8 nucleotides align to TRBD1. After removal of 4 bases from V and 6 bases from J, the junction contained 14 bases not matched to a gene. The germline gives CDR1 SEHNR, CDR2 FQNEAQ (reference sequence). There are 17 residues in the CDR3. The CDR3 coding sequence is TGTGCCAGCAGCTCGCCCCGAGACAGGGGCCCGCTCAATGAGCAGTTCTTC. This codes for CASSSPRDRGPLNEQFF.

V and J are TRBV9 and TRBJ2-3, with 12 bases matching TRBD2. V lost 4 bases and J lost 2; bases outside the gene matches: 5. Germline assignment: CDR1 SGDLS and CDR2 YYNGEE. The CDR3 covers 16 residues. DNA of the CDR3: TGTGCCAGCAGCCCGCGACTAGCGGGAGTCACAGATACGCAGTATTTT. Its translation is CASSPRLAGVTDTQYF.

CDR3 sequence (DNA): TGCGCCAGCAGCCAATTACAGATTAGCACAGATACGCAGTATTTT. It specifies CASSQLQISTDTQYF. This sequence joins TRBV4-3 and TRBJ2-3; D remains unclear. The V gene lost 2 bases and the J gene lost 0 bases, with 9 bases spanning the gap. This CDR3 has 15 residues. CDR1 and CDR2 (germline): LGHNA, YSLEER.

V and J are TRBV4-1 and TRBJ2-7; 9 nucleotides align to TRBD1. From germline, CDR1 is MGHRA and CDR2 YSYEKL. V dropped 1 base and J dropped 4; count of bases not matched to a gene: 5. The CDR3 contains 15 residues. The CDR3: CASSQVTGGRYEQYF. The CDR3 DNA reads TGCGCCAGCAGCCAAGTTACAGGGGGCAGGTACGAGCAGTACTTC.

V and J are TRBV9 and TRBJ1-4; D might be TRBD1 (5 bases). Germline V CDR1 and CDR2: SGDLS, YYNGEE. With 7 bases removed from V and 0 bases from J, the gap between germline ends came to 13 bases. The CDR3 runs 15 residues. Here the CDR3 reads CASGPGGSTNEKLFF. CDR3 sequence (DNA): TGTGCCAGCGGCCCTGGGGGGTCAACTAATGAAAAACTGTTTTTT.

The chain joins TRBV6-5 to TRBJ1-6; 10 bases match TRBD1. There are 15 residues in the CDR3. V shed 6 bases and J 5 bases; nucleotides not matched to a gene: 4. In germline, CDR1 is MNHEY, CDR2 SVGAGI. The chain's CDR3 is CASRRDRGHNSPLHF. The CDR3 coding sequence is TGTGCCAGCAGAAGGGACAGGGGTCATAATTCACCCCTCCACTTT.

V gene TRBV11-2 combines with J gene TRBJ1-3; D is perhaps TRBD1 (6 bases). Germline assignment: CDR1 SGHAT and CDR2 FQNNGV. V was trimmed by 1 base and J by 0 bases, leaving 10 bases between them. The CDR3 spans 16 residues. This chain's CDR3 is CASSLGVQGSGNTIYF. CDR3 in DNA: TGTGCCAGCAGCTTAGGCGTACAGGGCTCTGGAAACACCATATATTTT.

The gene calls are TRBV10-2 and TRBJ2-1; tentative D call: TRBD2 (6 bases). The CDR3 length is 13 residues. The V end was cut by 8 bases, the J end by 5 bases, with 13 bases between. CDR1 and CDR2 (germline): WSHSY, SAAADI. The CDR3 coding sequence is TGCGCCAGCGTGGGAGGAGGTAACAATGAGCAGTTCTTC. Its translation is CASVGGGNNEQFF.

This chain connects TRBV6-5 to TRBJ1-1, with no clear D. The germline V and J ends were trimmed by 2 bases and 4 bases, with 11 bases remaining between them. This CDR3 spans 14 amino acids. Germline CDR1 is MNHEY and CDR2 is SVGAGI. The CDR3 is CASSYGIVATEAFF. CDR3 bases: TGTGCCAGCAGTTACGGTATTGTAGCCACTGAAGCTTTCTTT.

The DNA for the CDR3 is TGTGCCATCAGTGAGTCGCGGAGCACGGCAGATACGCAGTATTTT. Protein sequence: CAISESRSTADTQYF. The V gene is TRBV10-3, the J gene TRBJ2-3, with D unclear. V shed 0 bases and J shed 4 bases, with 11 bases lying between them. The CDR3 is made up of 15 amino acids. Looked up from germline, CDR1 is ENHRY and CDR2 is SYGVKD.

This chain links TRBV23-1 with TRBJ2-3, with a weak D call TRBD2 (6 bases). TRBV23-1 is flagged as an ORF with uncertain function. The CDR3 is 15 amino acids. V lost 2 bases, J lost 5 bases, and 14 bases lay in between. CDR3 residues: CASSQTFRELDTQYF. CDR3 coding DNA: TGCGCCAGCAGTCAAACTTTCCGGGAGTTAGATACGCAGTATTTT.

CDR3 DNA: TGTGCCGCCCGGGACAGGGGTCCCCCCGAGCAGTACTTC. This encodes CAARDRGPPEQYF. V and J are TRBV6-5 and TRBJ2-7; TRBD1 agrees at 10 bases. The CDR3 spans 13 residues. The trim removed 11 bases at V and 6 bases at J, leaving 10 bases unmatched. Germline V CDR1 and CDR2: MNHEY, SVGAGI.

The rearrangement joins TRBV19 to TRBJ1-2; the match to TRBD1 covers 7 bases. The CDR3 spans 15 residues. The ends lost 8 bases at V and 8 bases at J; junction bases unmatched: 17. The V gene's germline CDR1 is LNHDA and CDR2 SQIVND (reference sequence). The CDR3 protein is CASSFPGQTPQGYTF. CDR3 bases: TGTGCCAGTTCGTTCCCGGGACAGACGCCTCAGGGCTACACCTTC.

The chain combines TRBV9 with TRBJ2-1; 9 bases align to TRBD2. The V segment lost 0 bases and the J segment 6 bases; nucleotides outside the gene matches: 10. CDR3 length equals 17 residues. The germline CDR1 and CDR2 sequences are SGDLS and YYNGEE. In DNA, the CDR3 is TGTGCCAGCAGCGTAGGAGCTAGCGGGATGGCCGCCAATGAGCAGTTCTTC. It codes for CASSVGASGMAANEQFF.

V and J are TRBV4-3 and TRBJ2-1, with TRBD2 as a possible D gene (6 bases). Trimming took off 8 bases at V and 5 bases at J, with 13 bases between the two ends. Germline V gives CDR1 LGHNA, CDR2 YSLEER. This CDR3 is 13 amino acids long. The CDR3 DNA follows: TGCGCCAGCGGGCGGGAAATAAACAATGAGCAGTTCTTC. Protein: CASGREINNEQFF.

The V call is TRBV19, the J call TRBJ2-7, with 8 bases aligning to TRBD1. The CDR3 is made up of 16 amino acids. CDR1 is LNHDA and CDR2 is SQIVND in the germline V gene (reference sequence). V shed 1 base, J shed 2 bases, and the junction held 7 bases outside the gene matches. The CDR3 loop reads CASSIGGTGFAYEQYF. DNA for the CDR3: TGTGCCAGTAGTATAGGTGGGACAGGATTCGCCTACGAGCAGTACTTC.

The chain has TRBV4-3 and TRBJ1-2; TRBD1 might be the D (5 bases). This CDR3 region has 15 residues. Per germline, CDR1 LGHNA and CDR2 YSLEER. The V and J ends lost 3 bases and 5 bases respectively, with 16 bases between them. CDR3 sequence reads: CASSHDSGVGYGYTF. As DNA, the CDR3 is TGCGCCAGCAGCCACGACAGTGGGGTTGGGTATGGCTACACCTTC.

The chain combines TRBV6-6 with TRBJ2-7, with 7 positions matching TRBD1. Trimming removed 3 bases from V and 2 bases from J; junction bases left unmatched: 4. Germline loops: CDR1 MNHNY, CDR2 SVGAGI (reference sequence). The CDR3 sequence is 14 residues long. This CDR3 reads CASSYEGAAYEQYF. As DNA, the CDR3 is TGTGCCAGCAGTTATGAGGGGGCGGCCTACGAGCAGTACTTC.

The rearrangement joins TRBV19 to TRBJ1-1, with D hard to call. The germline CDR1 and CDR2 sequences are LNHDA and SQIVND (reference sequence). Trimming took 3 bases from V and 4 from J, leaving 9 bases between them. The CDR3 consists of 13 residues. DNA for the CDR3: TGTGCCAGTAGTATGACATCGTTCACTGAAGCTTTCTTT. It is translated as CASSMTSFTEAFF.

The genes are TRBV2 and TRBJ2-1; TRBD1 matches at 9 bases. CDR3 length: 14 residues. Germline V gene data show CDR1 as SNHLY and CDR2 as FYNNEI. J gave up 10 bases and V 4 bases, and 8 bases lay outside the gene matches. The CDR3 loop reads CASSASGQGREQFF. CDR3 sequence (DNA): TGTGCCAGCAGTGCCTCCGGACAGGGGAGGGAGCAGTTCTTC.